This entry lists 21 T cell receptor beta chains sequenced from one sample in a study of response to subunit inactivated influenza vaccine. TCRdb processed the RT-PCR reads anew with MiXCR; each CDR3 protein has one entry. The sample lists 650,000 to 800,000 distinct CDR3 sequences, less than 20% occurring once. The sample in question was PBMCs from blood, obtained approximately 5 days after vaccination. The receptors stem from a man aged 50 to 59 who received an inactivated influenza vaccine.

This clonotype came up a few times. The chain employs TRBV20-1 and TRBJ2-4; 10 bases agree with TRBD2. CDR3 length: 16 amino acids. The germline CDR1 and CDR2 sequences are DFQATT and SNEGSKA (reference sequence). V dropped 0 bases and J dropped 5; count of bases not matched to a gene: 7. CDR3 nucleotides: TGCAGTGCTAGAGATCCCCTAGCGGGAGCTCAAAACATTCAGTACTTC. This translates into CSARDPLAGAQNIQYF.

V gene TRBV20-1 combines with J gene TRBJ2-7; D remains ambiguous. CDR1 DFQATT and CDR2 SNEGSKA come from the germline V gene (reference sequence). CDR3 length: 11 amino acids. Between the trimmed V and J ends, which lost 2 bases and 5 bases, there was a span of 7 bases. The CDR3 DNA is TGCAGTGCTAGAACAACGGACGAGCAGTACTTC. It specifies CSARTTDEQYF.

The rearrangement links TRBV20-1 to TRBJ2-3; 9 bases map to TRBD1. This CDR3 region has 14 residues. Germline V gene lookup returns CDR1 DFQATT and CDR2 SNEGSKA (reference sequence). V gave up 5 bases and J gave up 8 bases; unmatched junction bases: 11. CDR3 region: CSAAPGQGGGTQYF. Here the CDR3 DNA reads TGCAGTGCTGCACCGGGACAGGGAGGTGGTACGCAGTATTTT.

The chain links TRBV12-3 or TRBV12-4 to TRBJ2-7; 7 bases agree with TRBD2. The CDR3 is 14 residues long. V was pared by 5 bases and J by 6 bases, with 10 bases of the junction left unmatched. This chain's CDR3 is CASSHLGGYSEQYF. Here the CDR3 DNA reads TGTGCCAGCAGTCACTTGGGGGGGTACAGCGAGCAGTACTTC.

This clonotype was picked up a small number of times. V and J are TRBV25-1 and TRBJ2-1; the D gene could be TRBD1 or TRBD2 (6 bases each). Germline values: CDR1 MGHDK, CDR2 SYGVNS. The CDR3 runs 17 residues. V was trimmed by 4 bases and J by 2 bases, leaving 18 bases between them. The CDR3 region is CASSGRGTTTPYNEQFF. The CDR3 coding sequence is TGTGCCAGCAGTGGACGCGGGACAACTACCCCCTACAATGAGCAGTTCTTC.

This clonotype was recorded at least ten times. The genes are TRBV5-1 and TRBJ1-1, with a possible D match to TRBD1 (5 bases). The V and J ends lost 0 bases and 5 bases respectively, with 5 bases between them. Germline V gene sequence: CDR1 SGHRS, CDR2 YFSETQ. There are 12 residues in the CDR3. The CDR3: CASSLEGTEAFF. The DNA for the CDR3 is TGCGCCAGCAGCTTGGAGGGGACTGAAGCTTTCTTT.

The chain uses TRBV20-1 and TRBJ2-5, with 10 bases aligning to TRBD1. This CDR3 is built from 12 residues. CDR1 DFQATT and CDR2 SNEGSKA come from the germline V gene (reference sequence). The ends lost 6 bases at V and 5 bases at J; junction bases unmatched: 3. CDR3 DNA sequence: TGCAGTGCAAGACAGGGGGCTGAGACCCAGTACTTC. This gives the protein CSARQGAETQYF.

This clonotype was found many times. This sequence joins TRBV5-5 and TRBJ2-2; a possible D gene is TRBD2 (6 bases). The CDR3 extends over 14 amino acids. CDR1 SGHKS and CDR2 YYEKEE come from the germline V gene (reference sequence). Trimming left V 4 bases short and J 5 bases short, with 12 bases between. CDR3: CASSQDYSTGELFF. Written as DNA, the CDR3 is TGTGCCAGCAGCCAGGACTACTCAACCGGGGAGCTGTTTTTT.

This clonotype was seen a handful of times. V gene TRBV18 combines with J gene TRBJ2-1; 10 nucleotides agree with TRBD1. The V and J ends lost 8 bases and 5 bases, in that order; junction bases with no gene match: 9. This CDR3 spans 15 amino acids. CDR1 and CDR2 (germline): KGHSH, LQKENI. The CDR3 loop is CASQTWTGGDNEQFF. In nucleotides, the CDR3 is TGTGCCAGCCAAACCTGGACAGGGGGTGACAATGAGCAGTTCTTC.

The rearrangement joins TRBV7-2 to TRBJ2-5; TRBD2 agrees at 14 bases. V lost 4 bases and J lost 7; bases outside the gene matches: 8. The CDR3 is 16 residues long. Germline CDR1 is SGHTA and CDR2 is FQGNSA. CDR3 region: CASSSPGLAGAGTQYF. CDR3 coding DNA: TGTGCCAGCAGCTCCCCGGGACTAGCGGGGGCAGGGACCCAGTACTTC.

The rearrangement links TRBV5-1 to TRBJ2-7; no definite D call. Germline V gene lookup returns CDR1 SGHRS and CDR2 YFSETQ. Between the trimmed V and J ends, which lost 4 bases and 3 bases, there was a span of 20 bases. The CDR3 runs to 16 residues. The CDR3 region has the DNA TGCGCCAGCAGCCCCCACCCCCCGCCTCGTTACTACGAGCAGTACTTC. The encoded protein is CASSPHPPPRYYEQYF.

The genes are TRBV7-9 and TRBJ1-4; a weak D match, TRBD1 (5 bases). CDR1 SEHNR and CDR2 FQNEAQ come from the germline V gene (reference sequence). The CDR3 runs to 16 residues. Between the trimmed V and J ends, which lost 1 base and 8 bases, there was a span of 17 bases. The CDR3 here is CASSLGRGNNGEKLFF. Here the CDR3 DNA reads TGTGCCAGCAGCTTAGGAAGGGGAAACAATGGGGAAAAACTGTTTTTT. The full variable domain, with the rest looked up from reference TRBV7-9 and TRBJ1-4, is DTGVSQNPRHKITKRGQNVTFRCDPISEHNRLYWYRQTLGQGPEFLTYFQNEAQLEKSRLLSDRFSAERPKGSFSTLEIQRTEQGDSAMYLCASSLGRGNNGEKLFFGSGTQLSVL.

The CDR3 nucleotides read TGCGCCAGCAGCCAAGCTTGGCAAGGGGGCAAGTCCTACGAGCAGTACTTC. Translating gives CASSQAWQGGKSYEQYF. The chain employs TRBV4-3 and TRBJ2-7, with TRBD1 identical over 7 bases. CDR1 is LGHNA, CDR2 YSLEER, per germline. Trimming took 1 base from V and 1 from J; bases not matched to a gene: 10. The CDR3 has 17 amino acids.

This clonotype was seen a handful of times. This sequence joins TRBV27 and TRBJ1-1; 8 bases fit TRBD1. Germline lookup yields CDR1 MNHEY and CDR2 SMNVEV (reference sequence). Trimming cost V 3 bases and J 4 bases; bases outside gene matches: 7. The CDR3 runs to 15 residues. As DNA, the CDR3 is TGTGCCAGCAGTTTTTCAGGGGGCGCGGGCACTGAAGCTTTCTTT. It translates to CASSFSGGAGTEAFF.

V gene TRBV20-1 combines with J gene TRBJ2-5, with D perhaps TRBD1 or TRBD2 (5 bases each). Germline assignment: CDR1 DFQATT and CDR2 SNEGSKA (reference sequence). V lost 6 bases and J lost 3, with 14 bases in between. The CDR3 length is 13 residues. CDR3 amino acids: CSARGSGEETQYF. CDR3 nucleotide sequence: TGCAGTGCACGGGGCTCCGGGGAAGAGACCCAGTACTTC.

The gene calls are TRBV20-1 and TRBJ1-1; 7 bases are a match to TRBD1. The CDR3 loop spans 14 amino acids. Germline CDR1 DFQATT, CDR2 SNEGSKA (reference sequence). Trimming removed 3 bases from V and 11 bases from J; junction bases left unmatched: 15. The chain's CDR3 is CSARTTGPLLFAFF. CDR3 coding DNA: TGCAGTGCTAGGACGACAGGGCCCCTCCTTTTCGCTTTCTTT.

DNA of the CDR3: TGCAGTGCTAGTAGGGACCCCGCTACCGATACGCAGTATTTT. This translates into CSASRDPATDTQYF. This chain links TRBV20-1 with TRBJ2-3; either TRBD1 or TRBD2 may fit D (5 bases each). The ends were cut back, 3 bases at V and 6 bases at J, with 16 bases in the middle. The germline gives CDR1 DFQATT, CDR2 SNEGSKA (reference sequence). The CDR3 runs to 14 residues.

This sequence joins TRBV12-3 or TRBV12-4 and TRBJ2-2; perhaps TRBD2 as D (5 bases). The CDR3 is 16 residues long. V lost 7 bases and J 5 bases, leaving 20 bases between the germline ends. CDR3: CASTLVDYQKTGELFF. The CDR3 DNA reads as TGTGCCAGCACCCTAGTAGACTACCAAAAGACCGGGGAGCTGTTTTTT.

Many counts were recorded for this clonotype. This chain uses TRBV7-2 with TRBJ2-7, with 7 bases matching TRBD1. The CDR3 is 15 amino acids. Losses at the gene ends were 0 bases for V and 2 bases for J; bases not matched to a gene: 4. Germline values: CDR1 SGHTA, CDR2 FQGNSA. The CDR3 reads CASSLATGSAYEQYF. The CDR3 DNA reads as TGTGCCAGCAGCTTAGCGACAGGGTCCGCCTACGAGCAGTACTTC.

This clonotype came up a few times. The chain links TRBV2 to TRBJ1-1, with D uncertain. Germline CDR1 SNHLY, CDR2 FYNNEI. CDR3 length equals 12 residues. V lost 5 bases and J lost 11, with 15 bases in between. Here the CDR3 DNA reads TGTGCCAGCAGTCAAGTCTGGATGCAGGCTTTCTTT. Protein product: CASSQVWMQAFF.

The rearrangement joins TRBV5-1 to TRBJ1-2, with D uncertain. Germline V lookup: CDR1 SGHRS, CDR2 YFSETQ. The ends were cut back, 3 bases at V and 0 bases at J, with 9 bases in the middle. The CDR3 runs to 14 residues. DNA of the CDR3: TGCGCCAGCAGCTCCGGCCGGCCTAACTATGGCTACACCTTC. Its translation is CASSSGRPNYGYTF. Using reference TRBV5-1 and TRBJ1-2 for the parts outside the CDR3, the full variable domain is KAGVTQTPRYLIKTRGQQVTLSCSPISGHRSVSWYQQTPGQGLQFLFEYFSETQRNKGNFPGRFSGRQFSNSRSEMNVSTLELGDSALYLCASSSGRPNYGYTFGSGTRLTVV.